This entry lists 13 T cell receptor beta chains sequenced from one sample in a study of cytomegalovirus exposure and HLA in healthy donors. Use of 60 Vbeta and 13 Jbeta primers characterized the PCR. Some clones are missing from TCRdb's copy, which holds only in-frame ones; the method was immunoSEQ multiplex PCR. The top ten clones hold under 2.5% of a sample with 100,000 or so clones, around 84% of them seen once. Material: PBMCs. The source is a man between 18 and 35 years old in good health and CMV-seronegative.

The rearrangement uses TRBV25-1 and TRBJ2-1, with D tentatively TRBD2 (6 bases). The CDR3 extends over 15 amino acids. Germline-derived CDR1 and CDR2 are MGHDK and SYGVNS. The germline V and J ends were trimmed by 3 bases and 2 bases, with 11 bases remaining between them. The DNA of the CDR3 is TGTGCCAGCAGTGACATGGGCGGGGCCTACAATGAGCAGTTCTTC. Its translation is CASSDMGGAYNEQFF.

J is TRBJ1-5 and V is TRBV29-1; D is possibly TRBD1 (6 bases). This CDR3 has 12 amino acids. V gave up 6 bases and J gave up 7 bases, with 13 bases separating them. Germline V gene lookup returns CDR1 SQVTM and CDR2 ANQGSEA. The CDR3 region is CSVGSTGQPQHF. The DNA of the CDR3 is TGCAGCGTCGGATCAACAGGGCAGCCCCAGCATTTT.

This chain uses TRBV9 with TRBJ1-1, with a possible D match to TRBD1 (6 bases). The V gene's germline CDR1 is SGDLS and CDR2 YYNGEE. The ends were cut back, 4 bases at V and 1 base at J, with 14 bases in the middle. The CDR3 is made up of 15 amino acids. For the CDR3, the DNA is TGTGCCAGCAGCCCGAGCGGCAGGGGGAACACTGAAGCTTTCTTT. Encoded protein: CASSPSGRGNTEAFF. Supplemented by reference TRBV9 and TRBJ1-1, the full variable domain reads DSGVTQTPKHLITATGQRVTLRCSPRSGDLSVYWYQQSLDQGLQFLIQYYNGEERAKGNILERFSAQQFPDLHSELNLSSLELGDSALYFCASSPSGRGNTEAFFGQGTRLTVV.

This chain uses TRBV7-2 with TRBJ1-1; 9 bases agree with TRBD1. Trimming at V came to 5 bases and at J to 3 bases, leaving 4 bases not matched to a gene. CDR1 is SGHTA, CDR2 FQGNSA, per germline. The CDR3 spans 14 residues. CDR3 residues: CASSPDRGYTEAFF. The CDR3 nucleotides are TGTGCCAGCAGCCCGGACAGGGGATACACTGAAGCTTTCTTT.

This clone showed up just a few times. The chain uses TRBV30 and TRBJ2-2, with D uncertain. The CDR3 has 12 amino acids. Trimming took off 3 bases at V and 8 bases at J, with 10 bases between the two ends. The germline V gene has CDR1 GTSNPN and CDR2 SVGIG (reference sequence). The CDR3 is CAWRGRGGELFF. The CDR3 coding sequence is TGTGCCTGGAGAGGCCGAGGAGGGGAGCTGTTTTTT.

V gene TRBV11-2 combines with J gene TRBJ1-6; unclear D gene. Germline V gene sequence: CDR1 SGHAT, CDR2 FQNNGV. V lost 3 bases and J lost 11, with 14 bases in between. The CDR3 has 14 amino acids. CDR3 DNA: TGTGCCAGCAGCTTCGGAGAGACCTCTACACCCCTCCACTTT. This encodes CASSFGETSTPLHF. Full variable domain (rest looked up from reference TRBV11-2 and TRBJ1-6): EAGVAQSPRYKIIEKRQSVAFWCNPISGHATLYWYQQILGQGPKLLIQFQNNGVVDDSQLPKDRFSAERLKGVDSTLKIQPAKLEDSAVYLCASSFGETSTPLHFGNGTRLTVT.

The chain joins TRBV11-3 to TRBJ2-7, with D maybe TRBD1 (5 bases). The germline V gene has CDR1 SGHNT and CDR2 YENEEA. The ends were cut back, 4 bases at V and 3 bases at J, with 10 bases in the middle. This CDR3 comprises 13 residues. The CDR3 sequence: CASSSGHLYEQYF. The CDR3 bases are TGTGCCAGCAGCTCTGGACACCTCTACGAGCAGTACTTC.

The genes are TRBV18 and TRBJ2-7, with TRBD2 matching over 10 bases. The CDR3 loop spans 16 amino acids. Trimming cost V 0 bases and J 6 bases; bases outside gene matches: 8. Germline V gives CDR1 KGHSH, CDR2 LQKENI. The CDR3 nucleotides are TGTGCCAGCTCACCACCACCCAGCGGGAGGGCCCCCGAGCAGTACTTC. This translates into CASSPPPSGRAPEQYF. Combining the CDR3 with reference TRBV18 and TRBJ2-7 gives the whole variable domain NAGVMQNPRHLVRRRGQEARLRCSPMKGHSHVYWYRQLPEEGLKFMVYLQKENIIDESGMPKERFSAEFPKEGPSILRIQQVVRGDSAAYFCASSPPPSGRAPEQYFGPGTRLTVT.

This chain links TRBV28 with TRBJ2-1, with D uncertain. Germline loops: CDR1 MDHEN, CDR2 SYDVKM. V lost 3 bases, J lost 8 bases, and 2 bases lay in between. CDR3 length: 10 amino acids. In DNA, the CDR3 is TGTGCCAGCAGTTTCGATGAGCAGTTCTTC. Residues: CASSFDEQFF. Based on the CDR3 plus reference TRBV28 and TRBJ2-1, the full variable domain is DVKVTQSSRYLVKRTGEKVFLECVQDMDHENMFWYRQDPGLGLRLIYFSYDVKMKEKGDIPEGYSVSREKKERFSLILESASTNQTSMYLCASSFDEQFFGPGTRLTVL.

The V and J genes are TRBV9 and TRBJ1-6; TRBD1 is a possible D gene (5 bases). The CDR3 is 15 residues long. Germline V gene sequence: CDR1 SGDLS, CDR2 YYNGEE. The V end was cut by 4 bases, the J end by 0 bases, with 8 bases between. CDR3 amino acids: CASSPDSSYNSPLHF. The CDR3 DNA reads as TGTGCCAGCAGCCCCGACAGCTCCTATAATTCACCCCTCCACTTT.

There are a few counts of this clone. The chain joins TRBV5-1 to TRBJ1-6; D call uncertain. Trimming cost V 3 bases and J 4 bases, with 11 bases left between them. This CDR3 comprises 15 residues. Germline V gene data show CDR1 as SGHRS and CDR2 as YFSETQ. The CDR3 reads CASSSMEGYNSPLHF. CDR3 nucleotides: TGCGCCAGCAGCTCCATGGAGGGATATAATTCACCCCTCCACTTT.

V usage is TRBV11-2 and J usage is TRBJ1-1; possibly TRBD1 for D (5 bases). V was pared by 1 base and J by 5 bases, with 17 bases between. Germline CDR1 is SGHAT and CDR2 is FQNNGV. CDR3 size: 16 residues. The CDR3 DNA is TGTGCCAGCAGCTTAGCCTCACAGGCGGGGAAAACTGAAGCTTTCTTT. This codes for CASSLASQAGKTEAFF.

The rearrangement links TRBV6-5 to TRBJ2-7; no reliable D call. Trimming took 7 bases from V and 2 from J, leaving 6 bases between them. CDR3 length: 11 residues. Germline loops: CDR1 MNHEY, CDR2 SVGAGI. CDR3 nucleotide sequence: TGTGCCAGCACTAACGCCTACGAGCAGTACTTC. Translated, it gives CASTNAYEQYF.